These 21 T cell receptor beta chains were all obtained from the same sample, sequenced in a study of blood T cell repertoires in COVID-19. Generated by immunoSEQ multiplex PCR, the TCRdb table keeps only in-frame clones and is missing some. The profile shows roughly 130,000 clones, roughly 83% of them singletons. The sequencing input was peripheral blood. Receptor source: a woman aged 25 to 45 who had recovered from COVID-19.

This chain links TRBV5-1 with TRBJ1-1, with 7 bases matching TRBD1. The ends lost 0 bases at V and 4 bases at J; junction bases unmatched: 6. In germline, CDR1 is SGHRS, CDR2 YFSETQ. The CDR3 spans 15 residues. In nucleotides, the CDR3 is TGCGCCAGCAGCTTGGCCTACAGGGGAGCCACTGAAGCTTTCTTT. This translates into CASSLAYRGATEAFF.

The chain combines TRBV7-2 with TRBJ2-7; TRBD2 agrees at 15 bases. V trimming: 0 bases; J trimming: 3 bases; junction bases outside the gene matches: 9. The CDR3 totals 19 residues. The germline V gene has CDR1 SGHTA and CDR2 FQGNSA. CDR3: CASSLARGLAGGPIYEQYF. The CDR3 bases are TGTGCCAGCAGCTTAGCGAGGGGACTAGCGGGGGGCCCAATCTACGAGCAGTACTTC. Full variable domain (outside the CDR3, taken from reference TRBV7-2 and TRBJ2-7): GAGVSQSPSNKVTEKGKDVELRCDPISGHTALYWYRQSLGQGLEFLIYFQGNSAPDKSGLPSDRFSAERTGGSVSTLTIQRTQQEDSAVYLCASSLARGLAGGPIYEQYFGPGTRLTVT.

This clone is a singleton in its sample. The chain has TRBV10-3 and TRBJ2-5; weak D call: TRBD2 (8 bases). Trimming cost V 4 bases and J 5 bases, with 11 bases left between them. CDR3 length equals 13 residues. Germline CDR1 reads ENHRY; CDR2 reads SYGVKD. In nucleotides, the CDR3 is TGTGCCATCAGTGCGGGAGGGGGCGAGACCCAGTACTTC. It encodes CAISAGGGETQYF.

V gene TRBV6-2 or TRBV6-3 combines with J gene TRBJ2-7, with 7 bases matching TRBD1. Germline-derived CDR1 and CDR2 are MNHEY and SVGEGT. Trimming cost V 2 bases and J 0 bases; bases outside gene matches: 7. The CDR3 sequence is 16 residues long. For the CDR3, the DNA is TGTGCCAGCAGTTACGAGACAGGGAGTTACTCCTACGAGCAGTACTTC. Translation gives CASSYETGSYSYEQYF.

This chain uses TRBV5-1 with TRBJ2-1; D possibly corresponds to TRBD2 (6 bases). V lost 3 bases and J lost 7, with 14 bases in between. The V gene's germline CDR1 is SGHRS and CDR2 YFSETQ. The CDR3 length is 14 residues. CDR3 bases: TGCGCCAGCAGCTACCGGGACTCGGTGAATGAGCAGTTCTTC. Its protein is CASSYRDSVNEQFF.

The V gene is TRBV7-3, the J gene TRBJ2-2, with 7 bases aligning to TRBD1. Germline loops: CDR1 SGHTA, CDR2 FQGTGA. The CDR3 spans 13 residues. J was trimmed by 5 bases and V by 5 bases; bases with no gene match: 2. The CDR3 loop is CASSLTGTGELFF. As DNA, the CDR3 is TGTGCCAGCAGCCTGACAGGGACCGGGGAGCTGTTTTTT.

This rearrangement joins TRBV5-4 to TRBJ2-5, with D tentatively TRBD2 (5 bases). V lost 0 bases and J lost 5, with 14 bases in between. The length of the CDR3 is 15 residues. Germline CDR1 is SGHNT and CDR2 is YYREEE (reference sequence). The DNA for the CDR3 is TGTGCCAGCAGCTTGGCGTCAACGACGGGGGAGACCCAGTACTTC. Translated, it gives CASSLASTTGETQYF.

This chain uses TRBV25-1 with TRBJ1-5; possibly TRBD1 for D (5 bases). The CDR3 is 15 residues long. Germline V gives CDR1 MGHDK, CDR2 SYGVNS. With 4 bases removed from V and 3 bases from J, the gap between germline ends came to 13 bases. Written as DNA, the CDR3 is TGTGCCAGCAGTGGCGAGGTAGGGGCCAATCAGCCCCAGCATTTT. Translating it yields CASSGEVGANQPQHF.

The gene calls are TRBV27 and TRBJ2-1; TRBD1 matches at 9 bases. The germline gives CDR1 MNHEY, CDR2 SMNVEV (reference sequence). CDR3 length: 15 amino acids. J lost 7 bases, V lost 7 bases, and 11 bases had no gene match. In nucleotides, the CDR3 is TGTGCCAGCAAGAGGGCCGGGACAGGGATGAATGAGCAGTTCTTC. Amino acid sequence: CASKRAGTGMNEQFF.

J is TRBJ2-3 and V is TRBV2, with TRBD2 as a possible D gene (6 bases). In germline, CDR1 is SNHLY, CDR2 FYNNEI. Trimming left V 6 bases short and J 5 bases short, with 21 bases between. The CDR3 has 16 amino acids. CDR3 protein: CASRPTGGLVEDTQYF. The CDR3 region has the DNA TGTGCCAGCAGGCCCACCGGGGGTTTGGTCGAAGATACGCAGTATTTT.

The rearrangement uses TRBV3-1 (or the pseudogene TRBV3-2) and TRBJ2-7; TRBD2 matches 10 bases. V trimming: 1 base; J trimming: 0 bases; junction bases outside the gene matches: 0. The V gene's germline CDR1 is LGHDT and CDR2 YNNKEL (reference sequence). CDR3 length: 15 residues. The CDR3 sequence: CASSQGLAGSYEQYF. In DNA, the CDR3 is TGTGCCAGCAGCCAAGGACTAGCGGGCTCCTACGAGCAGTACTTC.

As regards this clone: The same CDR3 also results from other DNA sequences found in this sample. V is TRBV19 and J is TRBJ2-1; 9 nucleotides align to TRBD1. Losses at the gene ends were 3 bases for V and 1 base for J; bases not matched to a gene: 1. The CDR3 spans 15 residues. Germline V gives CDR1 LNHDA, CDR2 SQIVND (reference sequence). The DNA of the CDR3 is TGTGCCAGTAGTATTGACAGGGGGTCCTACAATGAGCAGTTCTTC. Translating it yields CASSIDRGSYNEQFF.

The chain couples TRBV9 to TRBJ2-5; 9 bases agree with TRBD2. CDR1 is SGDLS and CDR2 is YYNGEE in the germline V gene. There are 15 residues in the CDR3. V lost 4 bases to trimming and J lost 5 bases; unmatched junction nucleotides: 9. Here the CDR3 reads CASSTRGGQGETQYF. The CDR3 DNA follows: TGTGCCAGCAGCACGCGGGGGGGCCAGGGGGAGACCCAGTACTTC.

The V gene is TRBV4-2, the J gene TRBJ1-4; unclear D gene. The CDR3 loop spans 13 amino acids. Trimming removed 0 bases at V and 7 bases at J, with 6 bases between. Germline CDR1 is LGHNA and CDR2 is YNFKEQ. DNA for the CDR3: TGTGCCAGCAGCCAAGACGAGGGTGAAAAACTGTTTTTT. Its translation is CASSQDEGEKLFF.

The chain combines TRBV20-1 with TRBJ1-4; D remains unclear. With 3 bases removed from V and 4 bases from J, the gap between germline ends came to 15 bases. The length of the CDR3 is 15 residues. Germline assignment: CDR1 DFQATT and CDR2 SNEGSKA (reference sequence). CDR3 nucleotides: TGCAGTGCTAGTTACGGCTCCAGGATTAATGAAAAACTGTTTTTT. This translates into CSASYGSRINEKLFF.

This clone was seen just once. V and J are TRBV12-3 or TRBV12-4 and TRBJ1-2; possible D gene TRBD1, 6 bases. The CDR3 length is 13 residues. Trimming left V 6 bases short and J 2 bases short, with 10 bases between. CDR3 DNA: TGTGCCAGCAGCCCCGGACAGAACTATGGCTACACCTTC. As protein: CASSPGQNYGYTF.

This clone showed up just a few times. V usage is TRBV27 and J usage is TRBJ1-1; D remains unclear. V shed 5 bases and J shed 4 bases, with 14 bases lying between them. The CDR3 is 14 residues long. The germline V gene has CDR1 MNHEY and CDR2 SMNVEV (reference sequence). The CDR3 nucleotides are TGTGCCAGCAGTCGAGGAGGGTCGAGCACTGAAGCTTTCTTT. This translates into CASSRGGSSTEAFF.

The CDR3 DNA reads TGTGCCAGCAGCTTCCCGGGGAACACTGAAGCTTTCTTT. As protein: CASSFPGNTEAFF. The chain uses TRBV7-3 and TRBJ1-1; the D is unclear. The CDR3 spans 13 residues. The germline CDR1 and CDR2 sequences are SGHTA and FQGTGA. V lost 3 bases, J lost 1 base, and 6 bases lay in between.

The chain uses TRBV19 and TRBJ2-2; TRBD2 aligns across 11 bases. Trimming took 6 bases from V and 5 from J; bases not matched to a gene: 5. The length of the CDR3 is 15 residues. From germline, CDR1 is LNHDA and CDR2 SQIVND (reference sequence). The CDR3 here is CASSPSGGQTGELFF. As DNA, the CDR3 is TGTGCCAGTAGCCCTAGCGGGGGGCAAACCGGGGAGCTGTTTTTT.

V gene TRBV3-1 (or the pseudogene TRBV3-2) combines with J gene TRBJ1-4; D not resolved. V lost 4 bases, J lost 0 bases, and 9 bases lay in between. The CDR3 runs to 15 residues. Germline CDR1 reads LGHDT; CDR2 reads YNNKEL (reference sequence). CDR3 coding DNA: TGTGCCAGCAGCCGACTCCCCTCAACTAATGAAAAACTGTTTTTT. This codes for CASSRLPSTNEKLFF.

The chain is built from TRBV7-3 and TRBJ2-5; perhaps TRBD2 as D (5 bases). Trimming pared 1 base from V and 4 bases from J, leaving 7 bases between. Germline V lookup: CDR1 SGHTA, CDR2 FQGTGA. This CDR3 has 13 amino acids. Here the CDR3 reads CASSLNAGETQYF. Here the CDR3 DNA reads TGTGCCAGCAGCTTAAATGCGGGAGAGACCCAGTACTTC.